This T cell receptor beta chain comes out of a study of early T cells in non-severe SARS-CoV-2 infection. Overall study: The chains were unpaired, and the sequenced material was bulk RNA from unsorted whole blood. Study results and limitations: Clonotype matching in VDJdb favored anti-spike CD8 responses and did not capture private and CD4 specificities.

The CDR3 has 16 amino acids. CDR1 is DFQATT, CDR2 SNEGSKA, per germline (reference sequence). Trimming shortened V by 2 bases and J by 1 base, and 16 bases separated the two germline ends. On this clonotype itself: The antigen is unknown.

Attachment of unique molecular identifiers to individual cDNA molecules was performed. TCRdb processed the 5' RACE reads anew with MiXCR; each CDR3 protein has one entry. The data hold 45,000 to 65,000 distinct CDR3 sequences, with about 9.3% observed a single time. This receptor was obtained from an adult who was a healthcare worker with PCR-confirmed SARS-CoV-2 infection or an uninfected control (not recorded which). V usage is TRBV20-1 and J usage is TRBJ2-3; no clear D gene. Specimen: whole blood. CDR3 sequence (DNA): TGCAGTGCTAGACCACACCATGGGCTGGGCACAGATACGCAGTATTTT. This sequence encodes CSARPHHGLGTDTQYF.